The next 28 T cell receptor beta chains were all read from a single sample in a study of neoadjuvant anti-PD-1 for oral cavity cancer. Repertoires were generated with immunoSEQ multiplex PCR, while TCRdb's copy carries only in-frame clones and drops some. The sample comprises about 15,000 clones, 60% to 75% of which are singletons, and around 3% rests with the top ten. This material consisted of PBMCs, taken before nivolumab (anti-PD-1) treatment. These receptors came from a person aged 40 to 85 with oral cavity squamous cell carcinoma.

This clone was counted between two and nine times. The V gene is TRBV7-2, the J gene TRBJ2-2; D call uncertain. The length of the CDR3 is 12 residues. CDR1 is SGHTA, CDR2 FQGNSA, per germline. V was trimmed by 5 bases and J by 3 bases, leaving 4 bases between them. The CDR3 region is CASSTYTGELFF. The CDR3 DNA reads as TGTGCCAGCAGCACCTACACCGGGGAGCTGTTTTTT.

The chain joins TRBV6-4 to TRBJ2-3, with TRBD2 as a possible D gene (5 bases). V was cut by 4 bases and J by 1 base, with 9 bases left in between. Germline values: CDR1 MRHNA, CDR2 SNTAGT. CDR3 length: 14 residues. The CDR3: CASSGDGGTDTQYF. CDR3 bases: TGTGCCAGCAGTGGAGACGGGGGCACAGATACGCAGTATTTT.

This clone has just one count. The chain is built from TRBV6-5 and TRBJ2-6; D is uncertain. CDR1 is MNHEY, CDR2 SVGAGI, per germline. Trimming took 4 bases from V and 0 from J, leaving 7 bases between them. The CDR3 is made up of 15 amino acids. As DNA, the CDR3 is TGTGCCAGCAGTTCCCACTCCTCTGGGGCCAACGTCCTGACTTTC. Protein sequence: CASSSHSSGANVLTF.

The chain uses TRBV29-1 and TRBJ1-4, with D perhaps matching TRBD1 (5 bases). V was pared by 7 bases and J by 3 bases, with 12 bases between. From germline, CDR1 is SQVTM and CDR2 ANQGSEA. The CDR3 is 13 amino acids. The CDR3, as DNA: TGCAGCGCTGTCGGGGGGGCTAATGAAAAACTGTTTTTT. Translated: CSAVGGANEKLFF.

The CDR3 region has the DNA TGTGCCAGCAGAAAGCCCGGGACTAGCCTGTTCTTC. Its translation: CASRKPGTSLFF. The rearrangement links TRBV28 to TRBJ2-1; 9 nucleotides agree with TRBD2. The CDR3 runs to 12 residues. Germline-derived CDR1 and CDR2 are MDHEN and SYDVKM. Trimming took 6 bases from V and 15 from J; bases not matched to a gene: 9.

V usage is TRBV19 and J usage is TRBJ2-2; D is undetermined. CDR1 and CDR2 from the germline V gene are LNHDA and SQIVND (reference sequence). With 6 bases removed from V and 4 bases from J, the gap between germline ends came to 3 bases. CDR3 length: 11 amino acids. The CDR3 DNA reads as TGTGCCAGTAGAGGCACCGGGGAGCTGTTTTTT. It translates to CASRGTGELFF.

There are a few counts of this clone. The chain combines TRBV7-3 with TRBJ1-6, with 8 bases that match TRBD1. Germline V gene lookup returns CDR1 SGHTA and CDR2 FQGTGA. The CDR3 extends over 15 amino acids. V trimming: 2 bases; J trimming: 7 bases; junction bases outside the gene matches: 4. The CDR3 nucleotides read TGTGCCAGCAGCTTACAGGGGGCGCTGAATTCACCCCTCCACTTT. It specifies CASSLQGALNSPLHF. The full variable domain, rest sourced from reference TRBV7-3 and TRBJ1-6, is GAGVSQTPSNKVTEKGKYVELRCDPISGHTALYWYRQSLGQGPEFLIYFQGTGAADDSGLPNDRFFAVRPEGSVSTLKIQRTERGDSAVYLCASSLQGALNSPLHFGNGTRLTVT.

This chain joins TRBV9 and TRBJ1-1; D is uncertain. Trimming left V 3 bases short and J 3 bases short, with 9 bases between. Germline V gene lookup returns CDR1 SGDLS and CDR2 YYNGEE. This CDR3 spans 13 amino acids. The CDR3 bases are TGTGCCAGCAGCGGAACGATGGACACTGAAGCTTTCTTT. Translation: CASSGTMDTEAFF.

This clone was seen a few times. The chain joins TRBV6-1 to TRBJ1-1; D remains unclear. This CDR3 comprises 19 residues. CDR1 MNHNS and CDR2 SASEGT come from the germline V gene. Trimming took off 4 bases at V and 0 bases at J, with 24 bases between the two ends. The CDR3 is CASSGYRQGRLLMNTEAFF. The CDR3 nucleotides are TGTGCCAGCAGTGGCTATCGACAAGGCAGACTCCTCATGAACACTGAAGCTTTCTTT.

The J gene is TRBJ2-7, the V gene TRBV11-2, with TRBD1 matching 9 bases. Germline V lookup: CDR1 SGHAT, CDR2 FQNNGV. The CDR3 runs 15 residues. V was pared by 5 bases and J by 4 bases, with 9 bases of the junction left unmatched. Here the CDR3 DNA reads TGTGCCAGCAGCCACGTGGGACAGGGCGGGTACGAGCAGTACTTC. Its protein is CASSHVGQGGYEQYF.

The chain recombines TRBV10-2 with TRBJ2-1; TRBD2 aligns across 8 bases. V trimming: 6 bases; J trimming: 4 bases; junction bases outside the gene matches: 8. The CDR3 contains 15 residues. CDR1 is WSHSY, CDR2 SAAADI, per germline. CDR3 sequence reads: CASRPAGVAYNEQFF. DNA of the CDR3: TGCGCCAGCAGACCAGCGGGGGTCGCGTACAATGAGCAGTTCTTC.

This chain connects TRBV30 to TRBJ1-1; D uncertain. Per the germline V gene, CDR1 is GTSNPN and CDR2 is SVGIG (reference sequence). Trimming took 4 bases from V and 3 from J, leaving 9 bases between them. This CDR3 comprises 12 residues. CDR3 DNA sequence: TGTGCCTGGAATCTCCCTGACACTGAAGCTTTCTTT. As protein: CAWNLPDTEAFF.

This chain connects TRBV4-1 to TRBJ2-1; perhaps TRBD2 as D (6 bases). The germline V and J ends were trimmed by 1 base and 12 bases, with 16 bases remaining between them. The CDR3 consists of 14 residues. Germline assignment: CDR1 MGHRA and CDR2 YSYEKL. The CDR3 is CASSQVWGGEMQFF. DNA for the CDR3: TGCGCCAGCAGCCAAGTGTGGGGCGGGGAGATGCAGTTCTTC.

The CDR3 sequence: CASRGGDTQYF. The CDR3 DNA sequence: TGTGCCAGTAGGGGGGGAGATACGCAGTATTTT. The chain couples TRBV19 to TRBJ2-3, with TRBD2 as a possible D gene (6 bases). This CDR3 has 11 residues. Deletions cut 6 bases from V and 5 bases from J, with 6 bases between. Germline-derived CDR1 and CDR2 are LNHDA and SQIVND (reference sequence).

This chain links TRBV25-1 with TRBJ2-4; no firm D call. V lost 10 bases to trimming and J lost 0 bases, with 10 bases between them. The germline V gene has CDR1 MGHDK and CDR2 SYGVNS. The CDR3 is 13 residues long. The CDR3 spells CATPRLAKNIQYF. The CDR3 region has the DNA TGTGCCACTCCGCGTCTAGCCAAAAACATTCAGTACTTC.

Here the CDR3 reads CAWTRWRQGGTLHF. CDR3 DNA sequence: TGTGCCTGGACTCGGTGGCGACAGGGCGGGACCCTCCACTTT. The chain employs TRBV30 and TRBJ1-6; 7 bases are a match to TRBD1. Trimming cost V 4 bases and J 14 bases; bases outside gene matches: 14. Germline CDR1 and CDR2: GTSNPN and SVGIG (reference sequence). The CDR3 is made up of 14 amino acids.

This clone appeared a single time. The chain couples TRBV29-1 to TRBJ1-3, with D unresolved. V lost 3 bases and J 4 bases, leaving 10 bases between the germline ends. Germline CDR1 SQVTM, CDR2 ANQGSEA. The CDR3 has 13 residues. The CDR3 DNA reads as TGCAGCGTTGAGGCCATTTGGGGAAACACCATATATTTT. This encodes CSVEAIWGNTIYF.

V and J are TRBV10-3 and TRBJ1-1; unclear D gene. V shed 7 bases and J shed 6 bases, with 18 bases lying between them. This CDR3 contains 14 residues. CDR1 is ENHRY, CDR2 SYGVKD, per germline. CDR3 amino acids: CAIKGREVGSEAFF. In DNA, the CDR3 is TGTGCCATCAAAGGGAGGGAGGTTGGGTCTGAAGCTTTCTTT.

The V gene is TRBV2, the J gene TRBJ2-5, with D tentatively TRBD2 (7 bases). In germline, CDR1 is SNHLY, CDR2 FYNNEI. There are 16 residues in the CDR3. V was shortened by 7 bases and J by 3 bases, with 21 bases between the two germline ends. The CDR3 coding sequence is TGTGCCAGCATCGGGATGGGAGGGGGGTTTAAAGAGACCCAGTACTTC. Its protein is CASIGMGGGFKETQYF.

The J gene is TRBJ1-6, the V gene TRBV7-3; no reliable D call. CDR1 is SGHTA and CDR2 is FQGTGA in the germline V gene. V lost 4 bases, J lost 7 bases, and 8 bases lay in between. This CDR3 is 13 amino acids long. This chain's CDR3 is CASSYVRNSPLHF. In nucleotides, the CDR3 is TGTGCCAGCAGCTATGTAAGGAATTCACCCCTCCACTTT.

This chain connects TRBV6-5 to TRBJ1-2; D is possibly TRBD1 (5 bases). Germline loops: CDR1 MNHEY, CDR2 SVGAGI. V was pared by 1 base and J by 6 bases, with 9 bases between. The CDR3 is 13 residues long. CDR3: CASSYFGTHGYTF. The CDR3 bases are TGTGCCAGCAGTTACTTCGGGACCCATGGCTACACCTTC.

V is TRBV29-1 and J is TRBJ1-5; D is perhaps TRBD1 (5 bases). V dropped 5 bases and J dropped 5 bases, with 16 bases sitting between them. Germline-derived CDR1 and CDR2 are SQVTM and ANQGSEA. The CDR3 totals 14 residues. CDR3 sequence reads: CSVSGGGEDQPQHF. CDR3 DNA: TGCAGCGTTTCCGGGGGAGGGGAGGATCAGCCCCAGCATTTT. The entire variable domain, with the rest obtained from reference TRBV29-1 and TRBJ1-5, is as follows: SAVISQKPSRDICQRGTSLTIQCQVDSQVTMMFWYRQQPGQSLTLIATANQGSEATYESGFVIDKFPISRPNLTFSTLTVSNMSPEDSSIYLCSVSGGGEDQPQHFGDGTRLSIL.

The J gene is TRBJ1-1, the V gene TRBV7-2; 8 nucleotides align to TRBD1. The CDR3 has 15 residues. Per the germline V gene, CDR1 is SGHTA and CDR2 is FQGNSA. Losses at the gene ends were 4 bases for V and 2 bases for J; bases not matched to a gene: 6. CDR3 loop: CASSSTGALNTEAFF. CDR3 DNA sequence: TGTGCCAGCAGCTCGACAGGGGCGCTCAACACTGAAGCTTTCTTT.

The V call is TRBV7-2, the J call TRBJ2-7; 7 bases are shared with TRBD2. This CDR3 is built from 18 residues. CDR1 is SGHTA and CDR2 is FQGNSA in the germline V gene. Unmatched junction bases numbered 19, after V lost 5 bases and J lost 3 bases. In DNA form, the CDR3 reads TGTGCCAGCAGCCGGCCCAATTCTATCGGGGCTAGCGGCTACGAGCAGTACTTC. This encodes CASSRPNSIGASGYEQYF.

The rearrangement uses TRBV7-9 and TRBJ2-1; the D gene is possibly TRBD1 (5 bases). This CDR3 has 15 amino acids. Trimming took 2 bases from V and 0 from J, leaving 8 bases between them. Germline values: CDR1 SEHNR, CDR2 FQNEAQ (reference sequence). CDR3 DNA sequence: TGTGCCAGCAGCTTAAGGGGCTCCTCCTACAATGAGCAGTTCTTC. Encoded protein: CASSLRGSSYNEQFF.

The CDR3 loop is CASSRTRDNEQYF. The CDR3 bases are TGTGCCAGCAGCAGAACCCGGGACAACGAGCAGTACTTC. The J gene is TRBJ2-7, the V gene TRBV7-9, with a possible D match to TRBD1 (6 bases). This CDR3 has 13 amino acids. In germline, CDR1 is SEHNR, CDR2 FQNEAQ (reference sequence). The germline V and J ends were trimmed by 5 bases and 5 bases, with 13 bases remaining between them.

V and J are TRBV10-2 and TRBJ2-3; TRBD2 agrees at 9 bases. The V gene's germline CDR1 is WSHSY and CDR2 SAAADI. The CDR3 contains 15 residues. The V and J ends lost 3 bases and 5 bases, in that order; junction bases with no gene match: 6. The CDR3 DNA sequence: TGCGCCAGCAGTGATCCGCGGGGGGGCCAAGATACGCAGTATTTT. Its translation is CASSDPRGGQDTQYF.

V usage is TRBV5-1 and J usage is TRBJ2-7; D is perhaps TRBD2 (6 bases). Germline V gene sequence: CDR1 SGHRS, CDR2 YFSETQ. This CDR3 region has 12 residues. Trimming left V 3 bases short and J 6 bases short, with 10 bases between. The DNA of the CDR3 is TGCGCCAGCAGCTCCGGGACTCGCGAGCAGTACTTC. This translates into CASSSGTREQYF.